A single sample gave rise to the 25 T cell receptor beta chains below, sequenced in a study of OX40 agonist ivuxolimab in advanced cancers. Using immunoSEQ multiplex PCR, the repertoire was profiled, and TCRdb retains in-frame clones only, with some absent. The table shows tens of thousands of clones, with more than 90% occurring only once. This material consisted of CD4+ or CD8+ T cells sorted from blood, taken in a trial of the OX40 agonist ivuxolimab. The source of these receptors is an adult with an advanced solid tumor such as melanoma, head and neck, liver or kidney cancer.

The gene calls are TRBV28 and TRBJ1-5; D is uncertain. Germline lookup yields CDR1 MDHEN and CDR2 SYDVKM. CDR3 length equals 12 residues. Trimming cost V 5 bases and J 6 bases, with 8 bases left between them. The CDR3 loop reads CASSPLRQPQHF. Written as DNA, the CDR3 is TGTGCCAGCAGTCCACTACGTCAGCCCCAGCATTTT. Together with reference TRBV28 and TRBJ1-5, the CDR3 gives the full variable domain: DVKVTQSSRYLVKRTGEKVFLECVQDMDHENMFWYRQDPGLGLRLIYFSYDVKMKEKGDIPEGYSVSREKKERFSLILESASTNQTSMYLCASSPLRQPQHFGDGTRLSIL.

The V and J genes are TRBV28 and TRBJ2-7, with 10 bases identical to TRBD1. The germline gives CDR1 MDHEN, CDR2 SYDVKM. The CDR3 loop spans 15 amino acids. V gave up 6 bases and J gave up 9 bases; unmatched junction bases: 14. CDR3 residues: CASSQGSGQGGSQYF. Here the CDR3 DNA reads TGTGCCAGCAGCCAAGGCTCAGGACAGGGGGGTTCGCAGTACTTC.

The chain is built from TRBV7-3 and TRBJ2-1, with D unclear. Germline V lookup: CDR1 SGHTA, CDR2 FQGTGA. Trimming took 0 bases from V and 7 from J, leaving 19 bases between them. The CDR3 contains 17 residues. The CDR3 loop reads CASSLTSILKGMNEQFF. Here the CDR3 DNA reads TGTGCCAGCAGCTTAACTAGTATACTCAAAGGAATGAATGAGCAGTTCTTC.

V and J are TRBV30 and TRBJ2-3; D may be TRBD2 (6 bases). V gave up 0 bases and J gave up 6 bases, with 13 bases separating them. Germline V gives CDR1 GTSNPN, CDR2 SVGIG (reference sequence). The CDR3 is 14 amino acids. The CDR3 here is CAWSVASERDTQYF. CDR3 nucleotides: TGTGCCTGGAGTGTGGCTAGCGAGAGGGATACGCAGTATTTT.

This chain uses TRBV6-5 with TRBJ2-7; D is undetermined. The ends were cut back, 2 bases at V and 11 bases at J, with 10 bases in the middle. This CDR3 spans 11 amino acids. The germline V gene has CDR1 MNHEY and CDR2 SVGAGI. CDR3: CASSYGVLKYF. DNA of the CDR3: TGTGCCAGCAGTTACGGGGTTTTGAAGTACTTC.

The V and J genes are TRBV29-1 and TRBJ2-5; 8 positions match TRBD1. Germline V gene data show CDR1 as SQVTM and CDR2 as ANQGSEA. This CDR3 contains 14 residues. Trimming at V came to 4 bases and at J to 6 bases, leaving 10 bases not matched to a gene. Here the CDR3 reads CSVVRQGSGKTQYF. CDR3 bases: TGCAGCGTTGTCCGACAGGGGTCGGGGAAGACCCAGTACTTC.

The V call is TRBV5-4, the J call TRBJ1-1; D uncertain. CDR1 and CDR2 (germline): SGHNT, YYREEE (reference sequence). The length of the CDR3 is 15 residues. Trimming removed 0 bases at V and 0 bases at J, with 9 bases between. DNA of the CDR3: TGTGCCAGCAGCTTGGAGCGAGCTATGAACACTGAAGCTTTCTTT. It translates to CASSLERAMNTEAFF.

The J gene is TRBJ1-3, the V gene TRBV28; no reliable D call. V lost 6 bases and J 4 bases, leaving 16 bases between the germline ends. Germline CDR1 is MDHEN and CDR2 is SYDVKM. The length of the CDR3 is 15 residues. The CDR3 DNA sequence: TGTGCCAGCAGACCCCCCGTAACTTTAGGAAACACCATATATTTT. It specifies CASRPPVTLGNTIYF.

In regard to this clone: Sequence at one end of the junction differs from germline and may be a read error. The CDR3 DNA is TGTGCCAGCAGAAGGACAGGGTCCTCCGAGCAGTACTTC. This translates into CASRRTGSSEQYF. The rearrangement uses TRBV27 and TRBJ2-7; 8 bases agree with TRBD1. Germline-derived CDR1 and CDR2 are MNHEY and SMNVEV (reference sequence). CDR3 length equals 13 residues.

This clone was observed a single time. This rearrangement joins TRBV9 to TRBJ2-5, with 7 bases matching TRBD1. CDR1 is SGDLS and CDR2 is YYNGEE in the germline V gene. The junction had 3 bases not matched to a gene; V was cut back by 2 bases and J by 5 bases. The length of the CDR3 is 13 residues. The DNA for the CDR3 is TGTGCCAGCAGCGTCTCAGGGGGTGAGACCCAGTACTTC. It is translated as CASSVSGGETQYF.

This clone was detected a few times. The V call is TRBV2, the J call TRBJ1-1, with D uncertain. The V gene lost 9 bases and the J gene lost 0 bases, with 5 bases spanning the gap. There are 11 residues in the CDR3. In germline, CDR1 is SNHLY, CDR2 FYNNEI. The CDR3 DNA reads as TGTGCCAGTTTCATGAACACTGAAGCTTTCTTT. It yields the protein CASFMNTEAFF.

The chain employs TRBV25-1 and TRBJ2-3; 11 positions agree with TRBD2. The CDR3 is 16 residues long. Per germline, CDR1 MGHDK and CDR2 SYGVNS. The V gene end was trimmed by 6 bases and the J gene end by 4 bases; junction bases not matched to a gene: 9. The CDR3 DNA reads TGTGCCAGCAGAGGAGGGACTAGCGGATCGGCAGATACGCAGTATTTT. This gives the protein CASRGGTSGSADTQYF.

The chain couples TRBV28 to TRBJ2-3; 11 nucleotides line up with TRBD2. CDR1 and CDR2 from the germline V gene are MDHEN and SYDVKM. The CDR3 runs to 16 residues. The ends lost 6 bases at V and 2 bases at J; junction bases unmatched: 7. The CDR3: CASRSLAGGPTDTQYF. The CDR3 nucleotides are TGTGCCAGCAGGTCATTAGCGGGAGGGCCCACAGATACGCAGTATTTT.

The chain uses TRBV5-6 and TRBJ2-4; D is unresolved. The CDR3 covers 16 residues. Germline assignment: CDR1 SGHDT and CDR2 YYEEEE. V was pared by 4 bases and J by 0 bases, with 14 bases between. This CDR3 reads CASSPYPGLAKNIQYF. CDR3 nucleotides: TGTGCCAGCAGCCCTTACCCGGGCTTAGCCAAAAACATTCAGTACTTC.

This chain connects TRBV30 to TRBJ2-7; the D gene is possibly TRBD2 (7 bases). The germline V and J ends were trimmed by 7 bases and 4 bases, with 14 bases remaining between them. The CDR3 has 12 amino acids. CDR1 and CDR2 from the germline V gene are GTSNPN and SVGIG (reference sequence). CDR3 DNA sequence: TGTGCCTATAAGGGGGGGGGATACGAGCAGTACTTC. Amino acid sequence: CAYKGGGYEQYF.

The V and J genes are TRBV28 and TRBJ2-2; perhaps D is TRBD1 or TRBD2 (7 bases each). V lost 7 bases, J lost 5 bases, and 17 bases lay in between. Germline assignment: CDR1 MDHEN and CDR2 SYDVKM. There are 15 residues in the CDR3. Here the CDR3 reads CASTSPGGATGELFF. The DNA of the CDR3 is TGTGCCAGCACCTCCCCAGGGGGGGCGACCGGGGAGCTGTTTTTT.

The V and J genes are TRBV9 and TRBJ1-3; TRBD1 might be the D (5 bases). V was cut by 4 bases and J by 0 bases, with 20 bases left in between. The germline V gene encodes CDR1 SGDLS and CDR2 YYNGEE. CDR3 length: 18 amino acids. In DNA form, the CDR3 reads TGTGCCAGCAGCCGTTCCCGTAGGTCGACAGACTCTGGAAACACCATATATTTT. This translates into CASSRSRRSTDSGNTIYF.

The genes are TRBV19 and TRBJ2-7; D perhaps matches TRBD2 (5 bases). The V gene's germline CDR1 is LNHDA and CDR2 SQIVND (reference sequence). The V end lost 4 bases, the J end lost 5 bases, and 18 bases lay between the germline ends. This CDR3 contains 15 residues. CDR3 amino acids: CASSSLAYPDHEQYF. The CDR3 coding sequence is TGTGCCAGTAGTAGCCTAGCTTATCCAGACCACGAGCAGTACTTC.

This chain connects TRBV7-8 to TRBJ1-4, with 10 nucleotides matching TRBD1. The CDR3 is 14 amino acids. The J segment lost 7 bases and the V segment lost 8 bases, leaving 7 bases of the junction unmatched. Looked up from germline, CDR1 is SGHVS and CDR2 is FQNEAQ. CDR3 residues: CASGQTGGLEKLFF. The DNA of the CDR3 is TGTGCCAGCGGCCAGACAGGGGGCCTTGAAAAACTGTTTTTT. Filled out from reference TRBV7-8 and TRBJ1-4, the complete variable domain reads GAGVSQSPRYKVAKRGQDVALRCDPISGHVSLFWYQQALGQGPEFLTYFQNEAQLDKSGLPSDRFFAERPEGSVSTLKIQRTQQEDSAVYLCASGQTGGLEKLFFGSGTQLSVL.

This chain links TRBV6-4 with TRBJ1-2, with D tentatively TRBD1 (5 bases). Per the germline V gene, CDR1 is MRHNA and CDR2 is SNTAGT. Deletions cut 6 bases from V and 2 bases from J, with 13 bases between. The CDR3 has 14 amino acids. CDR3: CASSRSQGNYGYTF. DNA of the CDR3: TGTGCCAGCAGCCGCTCCCAGGGAAACTATGGCTACACCTTC.

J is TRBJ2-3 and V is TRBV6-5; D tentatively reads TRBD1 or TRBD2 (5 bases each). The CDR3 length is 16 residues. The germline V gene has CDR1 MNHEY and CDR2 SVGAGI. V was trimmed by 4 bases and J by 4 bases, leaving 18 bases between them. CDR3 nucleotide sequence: TGTGCCAGCAGTTCACCTGTAGGGGAGAGTTCAGATACGCAGTATTTT. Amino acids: CASSSPVGESSDTQYF.

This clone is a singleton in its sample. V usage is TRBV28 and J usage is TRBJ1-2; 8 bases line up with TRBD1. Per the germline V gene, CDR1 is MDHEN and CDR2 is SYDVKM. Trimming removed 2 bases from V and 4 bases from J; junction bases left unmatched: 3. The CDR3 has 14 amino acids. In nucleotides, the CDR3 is TGTGCCAGCAGTTTAGTGACAGGGGTCTATGGCTACACCTTC. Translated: CASSLVTGVYGYTF.

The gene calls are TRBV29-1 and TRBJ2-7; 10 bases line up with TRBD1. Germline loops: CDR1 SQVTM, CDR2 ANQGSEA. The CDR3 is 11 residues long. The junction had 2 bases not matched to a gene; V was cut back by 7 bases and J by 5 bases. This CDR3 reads CSGGTGDEQYF. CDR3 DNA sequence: TGCAGCGGCGGGACAGGGGACGAGCAGTACTTC.

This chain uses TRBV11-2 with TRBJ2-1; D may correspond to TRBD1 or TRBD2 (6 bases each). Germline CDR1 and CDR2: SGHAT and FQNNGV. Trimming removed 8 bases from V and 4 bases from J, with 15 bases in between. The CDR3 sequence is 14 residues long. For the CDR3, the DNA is TGTGCCAGCGGCCGACTAGGGGGGTACAATGAGCAGTTCTTC. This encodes CASGRLGGYNEQFF.

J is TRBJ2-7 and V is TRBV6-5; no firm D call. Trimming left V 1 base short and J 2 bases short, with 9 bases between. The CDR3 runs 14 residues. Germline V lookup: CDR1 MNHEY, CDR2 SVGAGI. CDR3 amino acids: CASSYLSSPYEQYF. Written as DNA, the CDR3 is TGTGCCAGCAGTTACTTGTCGTCCCCCTACGAGCAGTACTTC.